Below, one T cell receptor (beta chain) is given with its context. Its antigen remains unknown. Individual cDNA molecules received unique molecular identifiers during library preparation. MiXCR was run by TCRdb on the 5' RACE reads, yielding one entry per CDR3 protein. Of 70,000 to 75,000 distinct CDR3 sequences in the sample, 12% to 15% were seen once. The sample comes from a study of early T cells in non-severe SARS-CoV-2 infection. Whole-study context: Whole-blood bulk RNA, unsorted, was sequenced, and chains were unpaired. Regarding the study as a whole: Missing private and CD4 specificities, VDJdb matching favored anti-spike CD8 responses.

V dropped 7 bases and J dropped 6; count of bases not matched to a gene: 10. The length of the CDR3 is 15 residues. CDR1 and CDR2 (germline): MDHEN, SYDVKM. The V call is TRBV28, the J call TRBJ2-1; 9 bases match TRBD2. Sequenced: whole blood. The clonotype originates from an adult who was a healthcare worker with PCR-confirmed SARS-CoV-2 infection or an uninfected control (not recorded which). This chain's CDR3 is CASIFSGGGANEQFF. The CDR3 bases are TGTGCCAGCATTTTCAGTGGCGGGGGGGCCAATGAGCAGTTCTTC.